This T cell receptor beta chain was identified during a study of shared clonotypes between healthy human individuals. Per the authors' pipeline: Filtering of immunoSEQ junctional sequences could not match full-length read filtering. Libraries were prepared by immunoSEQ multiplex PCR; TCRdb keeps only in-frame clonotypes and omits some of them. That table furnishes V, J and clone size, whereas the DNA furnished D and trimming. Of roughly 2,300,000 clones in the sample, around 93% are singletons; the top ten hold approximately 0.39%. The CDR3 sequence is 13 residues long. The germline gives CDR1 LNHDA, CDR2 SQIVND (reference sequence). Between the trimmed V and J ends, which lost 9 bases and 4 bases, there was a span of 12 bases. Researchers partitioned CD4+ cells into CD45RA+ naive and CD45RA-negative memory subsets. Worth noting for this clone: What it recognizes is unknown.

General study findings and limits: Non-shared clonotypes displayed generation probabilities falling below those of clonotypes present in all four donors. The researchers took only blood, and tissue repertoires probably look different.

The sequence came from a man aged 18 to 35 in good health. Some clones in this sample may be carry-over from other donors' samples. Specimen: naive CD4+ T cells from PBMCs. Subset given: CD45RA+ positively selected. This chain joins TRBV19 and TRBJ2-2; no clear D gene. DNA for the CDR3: TGTGCCAGCGAGGCCACTACCACCGGGGAGCTGTTTTTT. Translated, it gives CASEATTTGELFF.